Listed below are T cell receptor beta chains from one sample, sequenced in a study of T cells in Graves' hyperthyroidism and ophthalmopathy. TCRdb redid the calling of the multiplex PCR reads with MiXCR, one entry per CDR3 protein. The profile shows some 350,000 distinct CDR3 sequences, roughly 25% of them singletons. The sequenced sample was blood. All receptors come from a man aged 45-65 years with Graves' hyperthyroidism. Both conserved end residues are part of each CDR3. D genes are given only for firm matches. Rows may omit the clone size; those that give it use once, few, many or a size class.

clone size: many; J gene: TRBJ2-7; D gene: TRBD1; V gene: TRBV28; CDR3 protein: CASSLWQGARAEQYF; CDR3 DNA: TGTGCCAGCAGTTTATGGCAGGGGGCGCGGGCCGAGCAGTACTTC
clone size: once; J gene: TRBJ1-1; D gene: -; V gene: TRBV7-9; CDR3 protein: CASSYSTEEAFF; CDR3 DNA: TGTGCCAGCAGCTACTCGACAGAGGAAGCTTTCTTT
clone size: -; J gene: TRBJ1-6; D gene: -; V gene: TRBV27; CDR3 protein: CASSPYRNSPLHF; CDR3 DNA: TGTGCCAGCAGCCCCTATCGGAATTCACCCCTCCACTTT
clone size: -; J gene: TRBJ1-1; D gene: -; V gene: TRBV3-1; CDR3 protein: CASSLTASMNTEAFF; CDR3 DNA: TGTGCCAGCAGCCTGACAGCATCCATGAACACTGAAGCTTTCTTT
clone size: few; J gene: TRBJ2-5; D gene: TRBD2; V gene: TRBV7-8; CDR3 protein: CASSGLAGASRTQYF; CDR3 DNA: TGTGCCAGCTCCGGACTAGCGGGGGCCTCAAGGACCCAGTACTTC
clone size: few; J gene: TRBJ2-7; D gene: TRBD1; V gene: TRBV12-3/TRBV12-4; CDR3 protein: CASSTYDRADFYEQYF; CDR3 DNA: TGTGCCAGCAGTACATACGACAGGGCTGATTTTTACGAGCAGTACTTC
clone size: once; J gene: TRBJ2-3; D gene: TRBD2; V gene: TRBV29-1; CDR3 protein: CSAPAGASTDTQYF; CDR3 DNA: TGCAGCGCTCCAGCGGGAGCGAGCACAGATACGCAGTATTTT
clone size: few; J gene: TRBJ2-7; D gene: TRBD2; V gene: TRBV6-1; CDR3 protein: CASSEALGGSYEQHF; CDR3 DNA: TGTGCCAGCAGTGAAGCCCTTGGCGGGAGCTACGAGCAGCACTTC
clone size: -; J gene: TRBJ2-1; D gene: -; V gene: TRBV27; CDR3 protein: CTSSFRDSNNEQFF; CDR3 DNA: TGTACCAGCAGTTTCCGGGACTCGAACAATGAGCAGTTCTTC
clone size: few; J gene: TRBJ2-7; D gene: TRBD1; V gene: TRBV10-2; CDR3 protein: CASSEGQGEQYF; CDR3 DNA: TGCGCCAGCAGTGAGGGACAGGGCGAGCAGTACTTC
clone size: -; J gene: TRBJ1-4; D gene: TRBD1; V gene: TRBV6-1; CDR3 protein: CASSEAIGQGGEKLFF; CDR3 DNA: TGTGCCAGCAGTGAAGCTATCGGACAGGGTGGTGAAAAACTGTTTTTT
clone size: few; J gene: TRBJ1-5; D gene: -; V gene: TRBV10-3; CDR3 protein: CAISGGADQPQHF; CDR3 DNA: TGTGCCATCAGCGGAGGGGCAGATCAGCCCCAGCATTTT
clone size: many; J gene: TRBJ2-5; D gene: -; V gene: TRBV2; CDR3 protein: CASTGRGNQETQYF; CDR3 DNA: TGTGCCAGCACGGGTAGAGGGAACCAAGAGACCCAGTACTTC
clone size: -; J gene: TRBJ1-6; D gene: -; V gene: TRBV28; CDR3 protein: CASNGGGESPLHF; CDR3 DNA: TGTGCCAGCAATGGGGGGGGCGAGTCACCCCTCCACTTT
clone size: many; J gene: TRBJ1-1; D gene: -; V gene: TRBV28; CDR3 protein: CASSSDGGRAFF; CDR3 DNA: TGTGCCAGCAGCTCGGACGGCGGGAGAGCTTTCTTT
clone size: -; J gene: TRBJ2-5; D gene: -; V gene: TRBV20-1; CDR3 protein: CSSLLANQETQYF; CDR3 DNA: TGCAGCTCGCTCCTAGCCAACCAAGAGACCCAGTACTTC
clone size: -; J gene: TRBJ2-5; D gene: TRBD2; V gene: TRBV24-1; CDR3 protein: CATSDPGLAGYQETQYF; CDR3 DNA: TGTGCCACCAGTGATCCAGGACTAGCGGGGTACCAAGAGACCCAGTACTTC
clone size: many; J gene: TRBJ2-5; D gene: -; V gene: TRBV11-3; CDR3 protein: CASSLAVGQSETQYF; CDR3 DNA: TGTGCCAGCAGCTTAGCTGTTGGACAATCGGAGACCCAGTACTTC
clone size: many; J gene: TRBJ2-3; D gene: -; V gene: TRBV11-3; CDR3 protein: CASSRDEEPDTQYF; CDR3 DNA: TGTGCCAGCAGCCGGGACGAGGAACCAGATACGCAGTATTTT
clone size: few; J gene: TRBJ2-3; D gene: -; V gene: TRBV6-1; CDR3 protein: CASSEAGLDTQYF; CDR3 DNA: TGTGCCAGCAGTGAGGCGGGGCTAGATACGCAGTATTTT
clone size: few; J gene: TRBJ2-2; D gene: -; V gene: TRBV11-1; CDR3 protein: CASSLAVLGGSTGELFF; CDR3 DNA: TGTGCCAGCAGCTTAGCCGTCCTGGGGGGTTCGACCGGGGAGCTGTTTTTT
clone size: -; J gene: TRBJ2-1; D gene: TRBD2; V gene: TRBV7-9; CDR3 protein: CASSAGLAGLYNEQFF; CDR3 DNA: TGTGCCAGCAGCGCCGGACTAGCGGGGCTATACAATGAGCAGTTCTTC
clone size: -; J gene: TRBJ2-7; D gene: TRBD1; V gene: TRBV7-9; CDR3 protein: CASSDDRVPYEQYF; CDR3 DNA: TGTGCTAGCAGTGACGACAGGGTCCCTTACGAGCAGTACTTC
clone size: -; J gene: TRBJ2-1; D gene: -; V gene: TRBV7-8; CDR3 protein: CASSPGEAGNEQFF; CDR3 DNA: TGTGCCAGCAGTCCTGGGGAGGCGGGAAATGAGCAGTTCTTC
clone size: -; J gene: TRBJ2-5; D gene: TRBD2; V gene: TRBV29-1; CDR3 protein: CSVEGASGSVSGETQYF; CDR3 DNA: TGCAGCGTTGAAGGTGCTAGCGGGAGCGTATCGGGAGAGACCCAGTACTTC
clone size: few; J gene: TRBJ2-5; D gene: TRBD1; V gene: TRBV3-1; CDR3 protein: CASSRDGTAQETQYF; CDR3 DNA: TGTGCCAGCAGCCGAGACGGGACAGCCCAAGAGACCCAGTACTTC
clone size: -; J gene: TRBJ2-2; D gene: -; V gene: TRBV5-1; CDR3 protein: CASSRRRESTGELFF; CDR3 DNA: TGCGCCAGCAGCCGGAGGAGGGAGAGCACCGGGGAGCTGTTTTTT
clone size: few; J gene: TRBJ2-3; D gene: TRBD1; V gene: TRBV10-3; CDR3 protein: CAINREGAEDTQYF; CDR3 DNA: TGTGCCATCAATAGAGAGGGGGCTGAAGATACGCAGTATTTT
clone size: -; J gene: TRBJ2-3; D gene: -; V gene: TRBV4-1; CDR3 protein: CASSLRQGGPTDTQYF; CDR3 DNA: TGCGCCAGCAGCCTCAGACAGGGAGGGCCCACAGATACGCAGTATTTT
clone size: many; J gene: TRBJ2-3; D gene: -; V gene: TRBV12-3/TRBV12-4; CDR3 protein: CASSPVRRASTDTQYF; CDR3 DNA: TGTGCCAGCAGTCCCGTTCGGAGGGCCAGCACAGATACGCAGTATTTT
clone size: few; J gene: TRBJ2-7; D gene: TRBD2; V gene: TRBV20-1; CDR3 protein: CSAERLNTGAGDPYEQYF; CDR3 DNA: TGCAGTGCTGAAAGACTCAATACCGGGGCGGGAGATCCGTACGAGCAGTACTTC
clone size: -; J gene: TRBJ2-7; D gene: TRBD2; V gene: TRBV3-1; CDR3 protein: CASSQIAGETYEQYF; CDR3 DNA: TGTGCCAGCAGCCAAATTGCGGGGGAAACCTACGAGCAGTACTTC
clone size: -; J gene: TRBJ1-2; D gene: TRBD1; V gene: TRBV3-1; CDR3 protein: CASSQRDSYGYTF; CDR3 DNA: TGTGCCAGCAGCCAAAGGGACAGCTATGGCTACACCTTC
clone size: few; J gene: TRBJ2-5; D gene: TRBD2; V gene: TRBV5-1; CDR3 protein: CASSLELAGVVETQYF; CDR3 DNA: TGCGCCAGCAGCTTGGAACTAGCGGGAGTCGTTGAGACCCAGTACTTC
clone size: -; J gene: TRBJ2-5; D gene: TRBD2; V gene: TRBV27; CDR3 protein: CASSSKRESRQETQYF; CDR3 DNA: TGTGCCAGCAGTTCTAAGCGGGAGAGCCGTCAAGAGACCCAGTACTTC